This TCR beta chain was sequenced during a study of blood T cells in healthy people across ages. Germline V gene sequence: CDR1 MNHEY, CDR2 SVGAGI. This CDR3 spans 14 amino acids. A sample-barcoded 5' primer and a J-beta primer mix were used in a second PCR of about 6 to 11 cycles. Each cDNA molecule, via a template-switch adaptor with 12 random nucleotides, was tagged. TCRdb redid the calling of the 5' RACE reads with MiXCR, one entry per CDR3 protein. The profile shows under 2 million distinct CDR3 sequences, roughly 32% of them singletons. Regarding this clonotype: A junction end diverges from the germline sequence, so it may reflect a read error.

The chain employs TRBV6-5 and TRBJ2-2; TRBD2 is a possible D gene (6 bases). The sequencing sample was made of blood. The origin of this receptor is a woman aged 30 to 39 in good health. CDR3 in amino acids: CASRLLERGGERFF. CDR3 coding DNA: TGTGCCAGCAGGCTACTAGAGCGCGGCGGGGAGCGGTTTTTT.